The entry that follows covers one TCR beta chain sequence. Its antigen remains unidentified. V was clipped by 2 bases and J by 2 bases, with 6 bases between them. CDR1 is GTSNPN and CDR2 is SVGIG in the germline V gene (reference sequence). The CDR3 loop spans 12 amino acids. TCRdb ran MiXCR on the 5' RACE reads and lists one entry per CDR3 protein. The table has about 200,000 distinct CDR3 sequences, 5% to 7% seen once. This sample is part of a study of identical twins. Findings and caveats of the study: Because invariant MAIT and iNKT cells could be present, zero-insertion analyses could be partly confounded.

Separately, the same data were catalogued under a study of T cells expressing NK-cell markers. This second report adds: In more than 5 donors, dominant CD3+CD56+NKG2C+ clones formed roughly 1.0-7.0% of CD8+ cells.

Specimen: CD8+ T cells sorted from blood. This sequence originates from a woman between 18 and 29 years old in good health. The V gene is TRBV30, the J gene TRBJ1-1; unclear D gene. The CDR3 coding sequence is TGTGCCTGGAGTTCGATCAACACTGAAGCTTTCTTT. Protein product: CAWSSINTEAFF.